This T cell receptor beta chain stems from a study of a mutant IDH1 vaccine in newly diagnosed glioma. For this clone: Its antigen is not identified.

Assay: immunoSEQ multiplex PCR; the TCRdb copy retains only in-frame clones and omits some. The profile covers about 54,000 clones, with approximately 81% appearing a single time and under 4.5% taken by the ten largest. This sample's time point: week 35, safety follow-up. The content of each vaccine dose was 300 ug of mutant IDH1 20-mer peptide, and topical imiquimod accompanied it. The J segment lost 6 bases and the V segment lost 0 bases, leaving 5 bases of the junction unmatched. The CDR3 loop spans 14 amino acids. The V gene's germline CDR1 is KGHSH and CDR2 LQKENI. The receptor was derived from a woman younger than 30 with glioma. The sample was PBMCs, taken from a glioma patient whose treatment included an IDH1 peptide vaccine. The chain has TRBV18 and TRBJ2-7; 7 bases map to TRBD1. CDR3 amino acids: CASSPPTGDSEQYF. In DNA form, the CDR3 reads TGTGCCAGCTCACCACCCACAGGGGATTCCGAGCAGTACTTC.